The 4 T cell receptor beta chains reported below all come from one sample, sequenced in a study of shared clonotypes between healthy human individuals (TCRdb year 2020). Receptor amplification or capture employed the immunoSEQ multiplex PCR assay. TCRdb retrieved this table from immuneACCESS and kept in-frame rearrangements only. Not all clones are present; in checked studies, unresolved V genes account for under half, and no reason is known for the remainder. The sample has roughly 500,000 clones on record, 90% to 96% of them singletons. The ten largest clones add up to 0.055% to 0.075% of the sample. The sample comprised naive CD4+ T cells sorted from blood. According to the study, the label for this sample's cell subset or site signals: CD45RA+ positively selected. These receptor sequences come from a woman in her thirties in good health.

Note on this clone: In the same sample, other DNA sequences code for this CDR3. The chain combines TRBV27 with TRBJ2-3; D is perhaps TRBD2 (5 bases). The CDR3 runs to 14 residues. Germline CDR1 and CDR2: MNHEY and SMNVEV (reference sequence). The germline V and J ends were trimmed by 6 bases and 0 bases, with 10 bases remaining between them. The CDR3 bases are TGTGCCAGCAGCTGGACTGGGAGCACAGATACGCAGTATTTT. Translating gives CASSWTGSTDTQYF.

DNA for the CDR3: TGTGCCAGCAAGACAGGGGGGGTAGCTAACTATGGCTACACCTTC. Translation gives CASKTGGVANYGYTF. The rearrangement joins TRBV6-5 to TRBJ1-2; 9 positions match TRBD1. The CDR3 has 15 residues. CDR1 is MNHEY, CDR2 SVGAGI, per germline. V lost 7 bases, J lost 0 bases, and 6 bases stayed unmatched.

The CDR3 spells CASRREQGTDTQYF. Here the CDR3 DNA reads TGTGCCAGCAGGCGAGAACAGGGAACAGATACGCAGTATTTT. The V and J genes are TRBV6-5 and TRBJ2-3; D is possibly TRBD1 (6 bases). CDR3 length: 14 amino acids. V was clipped by 6 bases and J by 3 bases, with 13 bases between them. From germline, CDR1 is MNHEY and CDR2 SVGAGI.

The V and J genes are TRBV6-1 and TRBJ1-2; D might be TRBD1 (6 bases). This CDR3 contains 12 residues. The germline CDR1 and CDR2 sequences are MNHNS and SASEGT. V was shortened by 7 bases and J by 7 bases, with 13 bases between the two germline ends. Here the CDR3 DNA reads TGTGCCAGCATTGCAGGGGCTGGTGGCTACACCTTC. Translated: CASIAGAGGYTF.